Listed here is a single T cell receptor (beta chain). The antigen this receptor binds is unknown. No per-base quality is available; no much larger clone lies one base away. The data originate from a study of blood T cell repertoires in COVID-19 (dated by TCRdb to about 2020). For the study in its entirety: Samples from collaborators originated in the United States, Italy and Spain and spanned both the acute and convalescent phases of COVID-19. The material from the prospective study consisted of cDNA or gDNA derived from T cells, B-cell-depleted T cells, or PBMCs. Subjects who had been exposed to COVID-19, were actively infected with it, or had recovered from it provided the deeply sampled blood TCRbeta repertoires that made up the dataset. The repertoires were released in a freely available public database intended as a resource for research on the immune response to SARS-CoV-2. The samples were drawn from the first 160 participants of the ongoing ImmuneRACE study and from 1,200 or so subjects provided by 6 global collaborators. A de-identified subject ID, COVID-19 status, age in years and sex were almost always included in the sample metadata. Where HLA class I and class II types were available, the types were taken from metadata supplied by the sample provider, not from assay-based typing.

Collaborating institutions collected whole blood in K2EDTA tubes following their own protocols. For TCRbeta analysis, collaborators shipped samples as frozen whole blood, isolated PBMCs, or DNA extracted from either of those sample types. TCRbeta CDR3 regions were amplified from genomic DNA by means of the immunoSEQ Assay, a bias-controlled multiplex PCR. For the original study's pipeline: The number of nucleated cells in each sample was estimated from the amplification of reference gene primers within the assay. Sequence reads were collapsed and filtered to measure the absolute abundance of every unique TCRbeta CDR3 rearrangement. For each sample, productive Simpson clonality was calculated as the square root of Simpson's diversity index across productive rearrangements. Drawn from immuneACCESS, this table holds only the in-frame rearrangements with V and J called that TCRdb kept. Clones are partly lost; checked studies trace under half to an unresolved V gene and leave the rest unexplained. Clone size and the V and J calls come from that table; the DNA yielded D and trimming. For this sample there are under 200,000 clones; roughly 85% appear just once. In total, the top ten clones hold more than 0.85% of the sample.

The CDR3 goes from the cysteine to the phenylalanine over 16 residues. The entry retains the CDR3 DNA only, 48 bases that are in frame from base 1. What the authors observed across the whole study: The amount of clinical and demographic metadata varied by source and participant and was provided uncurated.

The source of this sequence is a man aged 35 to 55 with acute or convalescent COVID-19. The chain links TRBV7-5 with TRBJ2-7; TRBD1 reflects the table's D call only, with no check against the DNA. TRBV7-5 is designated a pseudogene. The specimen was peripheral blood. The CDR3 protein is CARSLAGTGTFYEQYF. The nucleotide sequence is TGTGCCAGAAGCTTAGCCGGGACAGGAACGTTCTACGAGCAGTACTTC.